This T cell receptor beta chain was observed in a study of cytomegalovirus exposure and HLA in healthy donors. Study observations and caveats: Among TCR beta chains, those listed as cytomegalovirus-associated numbered around 160. In a later analysis, HLA-C alleles had the fewest associated TCRs, DRB1 alleles the most. The classifier, whose performance was assessed in both the original and validation cohorts, reportedly diagnosed cytomegalovirus status with high specificity and sensitivity.

The PCR employed 60 Vbeta primers together with 13 Jbeta primers. Original handling: As a later analysis found, there were 70 million to 80 million unique TCR beta chains, of which around 9.9 million were shared. Here immunoSEQ multiplex PCR was the method, and the copy in TCRdb shows in-frame clones only, minus some. D and trimming were read from the DNA, whereas the V and J calls and clone size are those reported in that table. The sample carries 150,000 to 200,000 clones, 60% to 80% recorded once. The J segment lost 7 bases and the V segment lost 1 base, leaving 5 bases of the junction unmatched. The germline V gene encodes CDR1 SGHKS and CDR2 YYEKEE (reference sequence). The CDR3 totals 14 residues. A note on this clone: Its antigen is undetermined.

The TCR comes from a man in his forties in good health and CMV-seronegative. The chain is built from TRBV5-5 and TRBJ1-5; 7 bases match TRBD1. Sequencing input: PBMCs. In DNA form, the CDR3 reads TGTGCCAGCAGCTTGAGAACAGGGGAGCAGCCCCAGCATTTT. Translation: CASSLRTGEQPQHF.